The next 15 T cell receptor beta chains were all read from a single sample in a study of OX40 agonist ivuxolimab in advanced cancers. Only in-frame clones appear in the TCRdb table, and some are missing; sequencing was by immunoSEQ multiplex PCR. The sample carries tens of thousands of clones, 84% recorded once. The sequencing used CD4+ or CD8+ T cells sorted from blood, collected in a trial of the OX40 agonist ivuxolimab. The origin of the receptors is an adult with an advanced solid tumor such as melanoma, head and neck, liver or kidney cancer.

The chain has TRBV4-3 and TRBJ2-5; D unresolved. Trimming stripped 0 bases from V and 4 bases from J, with 9 bases between. There are 14 residues in the CDR3. CDR1 and CDR2 (germline): LGHNA, YSLEER. CDR3 nucleotide sequence: TGCGCCAGCAGCCAAGATGGCAGGCGAGAGACCCAGTACTTC. This sequence encodes CASSQDGRRETQYF.

V is TRBV27 and J is TRBJ1-2, with D possibly TRBD1 on 5 matching bases. Trimming took 6 bases from V and 1 from J, leaving 15 bases between them. Germline V CDR1 and CDR2: MNHEY, SMNVEV (reference sequence). The CDR3 has 15 amino acids. CDR3 loop: CASSFRPGLNYGYTF. For the CDR3, the DNA is TGTGCCAGCAGCTTCCGGCCGGGACTTAACTATGGCTACACCTTC.

This clone appeared a single time. The CDR3 here is CASSATGLATGELFF. The CDR3 DNA follows: TGTGCCAGCTCCGCGACAGGTTTAGCCACCGGGGAGCTGTTTTTT. This chain joins TRBV18 and TRBJ2-2, with TRBD1 as a possible D gene (6 bases). Trimming removed 6 bases at V and 4 bases at J, with 15 bases between. This CDR3 spans 15 amino acids. Germline-derived CDR1 and CDR2 are KGHSH and LQKENI. The whole variable domain, filled in from reference TRBV18 and TRBJ2-2, reads NAGVMQNPRHLVRRRGQEARLRCSPMKGHSHVYWYRQLPEEGLKFMVYLQKENIIDESGMPKERFSAEFPKEGPSILRIQQVVRGDSAAYFCASSATGLATGELFFGEGSRLTVL.

The chain links TRBV5-1 to TRBJ1-5; D may be TRBD1 (6 bases). Per the germline V gene, CDR1 is SGHRS and CDR2 is YFSETQ. CDR3 size: 14 residues. V lost 0 bases to trimming and J lost 7 bases, with 11 bases between them. DNA of the CDR3: TGCGCCAGCAGCTTGGCCTTCAGGGGACAGCCCCAGCATTTT. Its protein is CASSLAFRGQPQHF.

The gene calls are TRBV7-9 and TRBJ2-1; D is possibly TRBD1 (5 bases). The CDR3 is 13 residues long. V lost 2 bases, J lost 9 bases, and 11 bases lay in between. Germline-derived CDR1 and CDR2 are SEHNR and FQNEAQ (reference sequence). The CDR3 DNA is TGTGCCAGCAGCTTACCGGACATGCCTGAGCAGTTCTTC. Its translation: CASSLPDMPEQFF.

This sequence joins TRBV5-4 and TRBJ2-7; D is undetermined. V lost 0 bases and J 0 bases, leaving 7 bases between the germline ends. CDR1 and CDR2 from the germline V gene are SGHNT and YYREEE (reference sequence). This CDR3 is built from 14 residues. In DNA form, the CDR3 reads TGTGCCAGCAGCTTGGTCGTCAGCTCCTACGAGCAGTACTTC. The encoded protein is CASSLVVSSYEQYF.

In regard to this clone: The germline gene is not matched at one end of the junction; a read error may be the cause. This sequence joins TRBV29-1 and TRBJ1-1; tentatively, D is TRBD1 (5 bases). CDR1 and CDR2 from the germline V gene are SQVTM and ANQGSEA. CDR3 size: 12 residues. The CDR3 sequence is CTVEKGSTEAFF. The CDR3 DNA is TGCACCGTTGAAAAGGGGTCCACTGAAGCTTTCTTT.

The chain links TRBV18 to TRBJ1-5; no clear D gene. Germline V gene lookup returns CDR1 KGHSH and CDR2 LQKENI. V was cut by 6 bases and J by 5 bases, with 11 bases left in between. The CDR3 length is 13 residues. CDR3 amino acids: CASSPGSYQPQHF. The CDR3 DNA reads as TGTGCCAGCTCCCCAGGAAGTTATCAGCCCCAGCATTTT.

This rearrangement joins TRBV18 to TRBJ2-7, with 9 nucleotides matching TRBD1. The germline V gene encodes CDR1 KGHSH and CDR2 LQKENI. The CDR3 sequence is 16 residues long. The junction had 10 bases not matched to a gene; V was cut back by 4 bases and J by 3 bases. The CDR3 region is CASSLPSGQGSYEQYF. The CDR3 DNA is TGTGCCAGCTCACTACCGTCGGGACAGGGTAGCTACGAGCAGTACTTC.

The chain carries TRBV5-1 and TRBJ2-5; D perhaps matches TRBD2 (5 bases). The V end lost 4 bases, the J end lost 2 bases, and 21 bases lay between the germline ends. The CDR3 has 17 amino acids. CDR1 is SGHRS, CDR2 YFSETQ, per germline. The CDR3 loop is CASSLGVVHAPQETQYF. The CDR3 nucleotides are TGCGCCAGCAGCCTGGGAGTAGTCCACGCACCACAAGAGACCCAGTACTTC.

Here the CDR3 reads CASSLSPLNTEAFF. CDR3 DNA sequence: TGTGCCAGCAGCTTATCACCGTTGAACACTGAAGCTTTCTTT. This chain joins TRBV7-2 and TRBJ1-1, with D unclear. The germline V gene encodes CDR1 SGHTA and CDR2 FQGNSA. The CDR3 is made up of 14 amino acids. Deletions cut 2 bases from V and 0 bases from J, with 7 bases between.

This chain uses TRBV2 with TRBJ2-7; D gene uncertain. V lost 4 bases and J 0 bases, leaving 10 bases between the germline ends. Germline loops: CDR1 SNHLY, CDR2 FYNNEI. This CDR3 has 14 residues. CDR3 bases: TGTGCCAGCAGTGGTCTAGGGTACTCCTACGAGCAGTACTTC. Protein: CASSGLGYSYEQYF. Together with reference TRBV2 and TRBJ2-7, the CDR3 gives the full variable domain: EPEVTQTPSHQVTQMGQEVILRCVPISNHLYFYWYRQILGQKVEFLVSFYNNEISEKSEIFDDQFSVERPDGSNFTLKIRSTKLEDSAMYFCASSGLGYSYEQYFGPGTRLTVT.

This CDR3 reads CASSLGRGSTDTQYF. The DNA for the CDR3 is TGCGCCAGCAGCTTGGGACGCGGGAGCACAGATACGCAGTATTTT. The genes are TRBV5-1 and TRBJ2-3; D perhaps matches TRBD2 (5 bases). V lost 0 bases to trimming and J lost 0 bases, with 8 bases between them. Germline assignment: CDR1 SGHRS and CDR2 YFSETQ. This CDR3 spans 15 amino acids.

The J gene is TRBJ1-1, the V gene TRBV14; D may be TRBD1 (5 bases). V gave up 0 bases and J gave up 2 bases, with 10 bases separating them. The CDR3 contains 15 residues. Germline assignment: CDR1 SGHDN and CDR2 FVKESK. The CDR3 DNA reads as TGTGCCAGCAGCCAAGATTTCAGGGCTAACACTGAAGCTTTCTTT. Its translation is CASSQDFRANTEAFF.

The gene calls are TRBV9 and TRBJ2-7; D is possibly TRBD1 (6 bases). The V gene's germline CDR1 is SGDLS and CDR2 YYNGEE. V was trimmed by 0 bases and J by 2 bases, leaving 12 bases between them. The CDR3 consists of 15 residues. The CDR3 DNA reads TGTGCCAGCAGCGTAGTTCACCAGGGGCCCTACGAGCAGTACTTC. Translated: CASSVVHQGPYEQYF.